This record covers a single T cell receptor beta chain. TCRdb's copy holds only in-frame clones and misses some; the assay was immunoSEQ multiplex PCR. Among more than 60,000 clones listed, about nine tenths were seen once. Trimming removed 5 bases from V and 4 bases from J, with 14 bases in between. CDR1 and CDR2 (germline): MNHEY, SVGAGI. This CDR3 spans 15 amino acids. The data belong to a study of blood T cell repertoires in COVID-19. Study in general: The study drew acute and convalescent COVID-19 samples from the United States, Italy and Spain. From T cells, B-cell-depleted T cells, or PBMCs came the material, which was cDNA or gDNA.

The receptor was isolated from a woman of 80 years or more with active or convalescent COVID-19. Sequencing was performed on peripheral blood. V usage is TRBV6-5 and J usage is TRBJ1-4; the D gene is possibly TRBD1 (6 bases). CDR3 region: CASSTTGTHNEKLFF. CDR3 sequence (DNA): TGTGCCAGCAGTACAACAGGGACCCATAATGAAAAACTGTTTTTT.